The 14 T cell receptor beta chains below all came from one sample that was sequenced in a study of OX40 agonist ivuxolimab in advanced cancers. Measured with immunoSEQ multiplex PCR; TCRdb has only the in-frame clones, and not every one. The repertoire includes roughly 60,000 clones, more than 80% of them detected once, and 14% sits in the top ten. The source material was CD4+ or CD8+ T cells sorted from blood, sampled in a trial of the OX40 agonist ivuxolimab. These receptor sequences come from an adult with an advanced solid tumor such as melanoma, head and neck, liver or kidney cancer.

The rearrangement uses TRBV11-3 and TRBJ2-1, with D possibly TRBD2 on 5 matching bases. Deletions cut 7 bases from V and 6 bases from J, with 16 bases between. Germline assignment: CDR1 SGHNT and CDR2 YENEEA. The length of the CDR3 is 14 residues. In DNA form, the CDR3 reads TGTGCCAGCAATCGCCTCGCGGGCTCCAATGAGCAGTTCTTC. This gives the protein CASNRLAGSNEQFF.

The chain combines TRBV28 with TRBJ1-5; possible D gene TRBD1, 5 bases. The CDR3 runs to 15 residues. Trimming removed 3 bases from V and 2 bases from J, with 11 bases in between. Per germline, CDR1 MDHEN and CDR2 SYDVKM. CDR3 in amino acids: CASSFLRDGNQPQHF. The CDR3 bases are TGTGCCAGCAGTTTCCTGAGGGACGGCAATCAGCCCCAGCATTTT.

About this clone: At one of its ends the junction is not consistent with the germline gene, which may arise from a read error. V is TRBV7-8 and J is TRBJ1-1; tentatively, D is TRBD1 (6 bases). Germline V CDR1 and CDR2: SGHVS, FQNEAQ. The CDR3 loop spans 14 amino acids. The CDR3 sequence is CASSIHNRETETFF. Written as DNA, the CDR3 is TGTGCCAGCAGCATCCACAACAGGGAGACTGAAACTTTCTTT. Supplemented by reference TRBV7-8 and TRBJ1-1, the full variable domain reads GAGVSQSPRYKVAKRGQDVALRCDPISGHVSLFWYQQALGQGPEFLTYFQNEAQLDKSGLPSDRFFAERPEGSVSTLKIQRTQQEDSAVYLCASSIHNRETETFFGQGTRLTVV.

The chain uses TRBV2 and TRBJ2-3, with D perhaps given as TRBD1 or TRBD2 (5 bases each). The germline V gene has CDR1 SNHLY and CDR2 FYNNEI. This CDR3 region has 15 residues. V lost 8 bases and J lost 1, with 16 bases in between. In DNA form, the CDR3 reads TGTGCCAGCGGGGGACGCCCGGAGGGCACAGATACGCAGTATTTT. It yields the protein CASGGRPEGTDTQYF. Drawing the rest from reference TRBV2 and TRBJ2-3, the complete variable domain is EPEVTQTPSHQVTQMGQEVILRCVPISNHLYFYWYRQILGQKVEFLVSFYNNEISEKSEIFDDQFSVERPDGSNFTLKIRSTKLEDSAMYFCASGGRPEGTDTQYFGPGTRLTVL.

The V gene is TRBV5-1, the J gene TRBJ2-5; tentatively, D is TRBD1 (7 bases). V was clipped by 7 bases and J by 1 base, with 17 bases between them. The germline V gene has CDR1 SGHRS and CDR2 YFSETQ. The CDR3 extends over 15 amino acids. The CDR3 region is CASREGAGGQETQYF. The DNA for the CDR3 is TGCGCCAGCCGCGAGGGGGCCGGGGGCCAAGAGACCCAGTACTTC.

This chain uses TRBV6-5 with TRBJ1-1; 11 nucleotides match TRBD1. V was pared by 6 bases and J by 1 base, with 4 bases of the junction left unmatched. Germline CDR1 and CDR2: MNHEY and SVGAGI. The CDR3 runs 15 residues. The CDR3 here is CASSRTGGGNTEAFF. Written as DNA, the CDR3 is TGTGCCAGCAGCCGGACAGGGGGCGGGAACACTGAAGCTTTCTTT.

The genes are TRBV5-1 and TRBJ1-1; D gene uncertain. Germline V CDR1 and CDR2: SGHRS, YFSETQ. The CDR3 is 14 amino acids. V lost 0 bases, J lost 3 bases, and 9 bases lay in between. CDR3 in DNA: TGCGCCAGCAGCTTGGCTGGGGTTGACACTGAAGCTTTCTTT. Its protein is CASSLAGVDTEAFF.

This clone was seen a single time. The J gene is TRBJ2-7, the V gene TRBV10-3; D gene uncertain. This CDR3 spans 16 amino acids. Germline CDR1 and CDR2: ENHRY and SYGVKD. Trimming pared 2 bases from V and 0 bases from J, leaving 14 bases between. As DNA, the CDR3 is TGTGCCATCAGTGAGCCGCCGGGCAGGCTCTCCTACGAGCAGTACTTC. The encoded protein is CAISEPPGRLSYEQYF.

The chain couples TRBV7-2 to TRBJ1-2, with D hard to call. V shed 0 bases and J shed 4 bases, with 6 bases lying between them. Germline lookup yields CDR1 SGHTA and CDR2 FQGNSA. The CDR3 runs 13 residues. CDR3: CASSLAGRYGYTF. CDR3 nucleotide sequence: TGTGCCAGCAGCTTAGCGGGCCGCTATGGCTACACCTTC.

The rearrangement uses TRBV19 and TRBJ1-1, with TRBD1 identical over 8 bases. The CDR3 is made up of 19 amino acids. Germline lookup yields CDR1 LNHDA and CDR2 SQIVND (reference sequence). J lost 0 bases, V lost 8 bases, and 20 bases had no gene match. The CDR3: CASRGTLGDRGQMNTEAFF. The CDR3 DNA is TGTGCCAGTCGCGGGACTTTGGGTGACAGGGGCCAAATGAACACTGAAGCTTTCTTT.

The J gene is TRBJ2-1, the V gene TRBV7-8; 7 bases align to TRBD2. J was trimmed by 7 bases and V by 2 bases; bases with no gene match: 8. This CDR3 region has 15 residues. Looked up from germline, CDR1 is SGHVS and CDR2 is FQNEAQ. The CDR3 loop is CASSLLGTILNEQFF. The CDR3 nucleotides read TGTGCCAGCAGCTTATTAGGGACTATCTTAAATGAGCAGTTCTTC.

For the CDR3, the DNA is TGTGCCAGCAGCTTTAATAGTCCAGGGAATGGCTATGGCTACACCTTC. Translated: CASSFNSPGNGYGYTF. The J gene is TRBJ1-2, the V gene TRBV7-2, with TRBD1 as a possible D gene (5 bases). This CDR3 has 16 residues. Trimming took 3 bases from V and 4 from J, leaving 18 bases between them. The germline V gene encodes CDR1 SGHTA and CDR2 FQGNSA. The full variable domain, its missing parts supplied by reference TRBV7-2 and TRBJ1-2, is GAGVSQSPSNKVTEKGKDVELRCDPISGHTALYWYRQSLGQGLEFLIYFQGNSAPDKSGLPSDRFSAERTGGSVSTLTIQRTQQEDSAVYLCASSFNSPGNGYGYTFGSGTRLTVV.

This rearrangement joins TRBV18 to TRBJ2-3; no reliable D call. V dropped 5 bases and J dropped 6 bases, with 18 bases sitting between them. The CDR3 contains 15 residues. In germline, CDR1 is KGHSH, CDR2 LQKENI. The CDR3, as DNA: TGTGCCAGCTCATTGTTCCAGGCCGACTCGGATACGCAGTATTTT. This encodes CASSLFQADSDTQYF.

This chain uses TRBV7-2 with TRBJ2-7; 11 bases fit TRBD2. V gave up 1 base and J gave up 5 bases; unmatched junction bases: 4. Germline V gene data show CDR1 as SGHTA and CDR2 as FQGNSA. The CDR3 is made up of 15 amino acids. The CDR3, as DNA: TGTGCCAGCAGCTTAGATGGACTAGCGGGCGACGAGCAGTACTTC. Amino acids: CASSLDGLAGDEQYF.